These T cell receptor beta chains were read from a single sample in a study of early T cells in non-severe SARS-CoV-2 infection. TCRdb re-called the 5' RACE reads with MiXCR, one entry per CDR3 protein. The sample lists roughly 88,000 distinct CDR3 sequences, around 15% occurring once. The sequenced sample consisted of whole blood. Receptor source: an adult who was a healthcare worker with PCR-confirmed SARS-CoV-2 infection or an uninfected control (not recorded which). The CDR3 runs from the conserved cysteine through the conserved F or W. Fields, in order: CDR3 length, V gene, J gene, CDR3 protein.

>11|TRBV6-2/TRBV6-3|TRBJ1-1
CASRRGREAFF
>15|TRBV2|TRBJ2-5
CAIPARPPTQETQYF
>15|TRBV7-9|TRBJ2-5
CASSLNRGPQETQYF
>14|TRBV14|TRBJ2-5
CASSQVNTLETQYF
>12|TRBV7-2|TRBJ1-4
CASRFPHEKLFF
>13|TRBV10-3|TRBJ2-1
CAISEGTSDEQFF
>16|TRBV28|TRBJ2-5
CASSSPLAGARETQYF
>16|TRBV5-1|TRBJ2-2
CASSLEGRTSDWELFF
>15|TRBV11-1|TRBJ1-1
CASSFRDTMNTEAFF
>14|TRBV21-1|TRBJ1-1
CASSKEGEGIEAFF
>17|TRBV23-1|TRBJ2-1
CASSHPSTGSSYNEQFF
>16|TRBV24-1|TRBJ1-2
CATSETGTGLPYGYTF
>16|TRBV28|TRBJ2-4
CASSLSGTRTKNIQYF
>15|TRBV27|TRBJ1-6
CAIAEQGTAGSPLHF
>15|TRBV28|TRBJ2-6
CASTIDLSGANVLTF
>16|TRBV28|TRBJ2-1
CASTSGGGTSYNEQFF
>16|TRBV2|TRBJ2-5
CASSEARGASQETQYF
>18|TRBV6-2/TRBV6-3|TRBJ2-6
CASSYSRASTPGANVLTF
>15|TRBV20-1|TRBJ1-1
CSARRQGAGNTEAFF
>13|TRBV6-5|TRBJ1-2
CAVCPQGGNGYTF
>16|TRBV9|TRBJ2-7
CASSVGLSRQVNEQYF
>14|TRBV2|TRBJ2-3
CASRATKRTDTQYF
>12|TRBV20-1|TRBJ1-4
CSAVYEDRRPFF
>16|TRBV6-4|TRBJ2-2
CASRGTSGENTGELFF
>17|TRBV7-9|TRBJ2-3
CASTLKPGVSITDTQYF
>13|TRBV30|TRBJ1-6
CAWTVTDNSPLHF
>13|TRBV7-8|TRBJ1-1
CASTPFADTEAFF
>15|TRBV4-3|TRBJ1-1
CASSQDSRDSTEAFF
>14|TRBV7-9|TRBJ2-1
CASSLTITNNEQFF
>12|TRBV18|TRBJ2-5
CASSQGQETQYF
>16|TRBV12-3/TRBV12-4|TRBJ2-3
CASSPSSGGASDTQYF
>15|TRBV19|TRBJ1-5
CASSVGGLHNQPQHF
>15|TRBV20-1|TRBJ2-3
CSARIQGVRTDTQYF
>15|TRBV6-1|TRBJ1-3
CASSQDGISGNTIYF
>15|TRBV24-1|TRBJ2-6
CATEQGGAGANVLTF
>14|TRBV20-1|TRBJ2-7
CSASRGRSSYEQYF
>15|TRBV5-1|TRBJ2-2
CASSSGTGNTGELFF
>16|TRBV7-2|TRBJ1-1
CASSLGDGVMNTEAFF
>13|TRBV20-1|TRBJ1-4
CSADDTAGEKLFF
>14|TRBV19|TRBJ2-5
CASSIGGTQETQYF